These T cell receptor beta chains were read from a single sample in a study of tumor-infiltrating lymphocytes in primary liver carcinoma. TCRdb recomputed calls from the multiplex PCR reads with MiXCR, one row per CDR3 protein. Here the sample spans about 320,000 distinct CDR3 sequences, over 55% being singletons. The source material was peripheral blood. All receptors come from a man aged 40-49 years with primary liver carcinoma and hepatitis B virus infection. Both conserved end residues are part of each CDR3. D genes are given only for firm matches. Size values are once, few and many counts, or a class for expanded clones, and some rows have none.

cdr3_aa: CTSGFLTGSFGYTF; cdr3_nt: TGTACCAGCGGCTTCTTGACAGGGTCCTTTGGCTACACCTTC; v_call: TRBV11-2; clone_size: once; j_call: TRBJ1-2; d_call: TRBD1
cdr3_aa: CANSLVAPSTEAFF; cdr3_nt: TGCGCCAACAGCTTGGTAGCACCTTCCACTGAAGCTTTCTTT; v_call: TRBV5-1; clone_size: -; j_call: TRBJ1-1; d_call: -
cdr3_aa: CASSSGYDTGELFF; cdr3_nt: TGTGCCAGCAGCTCAGGTTATGACACCGGGGAGCTGTTTTTT; v_call: TRBV5-6; clone_size: -; j_call: TRBJ2-2; d_call: -
cdr3_aa: CASGPGQSASEKLFF; cdr3_nt: TGTGCCAGCGGTCCGGGACAGTCGGCCTCGGAAAAACTGTTTTTT; v_call: TRBV28; clone_size: -; j_call: TRBJ1-4; d_call: TRBD1
cdr3_aa: CASSLDLPDTQHF; cdr3_nt: TGTGCCAGCAGCTTGGATTTACCAGATACGCAGCATTTT; v_call: TRBV11-2; clone_size: -; j_call: TRBJ1-5; d_call: -
cdr3_aa: CASRGLVPSSYNEQFF; cdr3_nt: TGTGCCAGCAGAGGACTAGTCCCAAGCTCCTACAATGAGCAGTTCTTC; v_call: TRBV6-2/TRBV6-3; clone_size: many; j_call: TRBJ2-1; d_call: TRBD2
cdr3_aa: CASSQEAGGAGTDTQYF; cdr3_nt: TGCGCCAGCAGCCAAGAGGCGGGAGGGGCCGGCACAGATACGCAGTATTTT; v_call: TRBV4-1; clone_size: -; j_call: TRBJ2-3; d_call: TRBD2
cdr3_aa: CASSYSTGSFYELYF; cdr3_nt: TGTGCCAGCAGTTACTCGACAGGGTCTTTTTACGAGCTGTACTTC; v_call: TRBV6-2/TRBV6-3; clone_size: -; j_call: TRBJ2-7; d_call: TRBD1
cdr3_aa: CASSFPGTSEFF; cdr3_nt: TGTGCCAGCAGCTTCCCCGGGACTAGCGAGTTCTTC; v_call: TRBV7-9; clone_size: -; j_call: TRBJ2-1; d_call: TRBD2
cdr3_aa: CSVEVSVNYGYTF; cdr3_nt: TGCAGCGTTGAAGTTTCAGTTAACTATGGCTACACCTTC; v_call: TRBV29-1; clone_size: many; j_call: TRBJ1-2; d_call: -
cdr3_aa: CACSWGGDYDEQCF; cdr3_nt: TGTGCCTGCAGTTGGGGTGGGGACTACGACGAGCAGTGCTTC; v_call: TRBV6-2/TRBV6-3; clone_size: once; j_call: TRBJ2-7; d_call: TRBD2
cdr3_aa: CASSLFEGPDVGETQYF; cdr3_nt: TGTGCCAGCAGCCTTTTCGAGGGACCCGACGTAGGGGAGACCCAGTACTTC; v_call: TRBV12-3/TRBV12-4; clone_size: many; j_call: TRBJ2-5; d_call: -
cdr3_aa: CASSPDRGVDEQFF; cdr3_nt: TGCGCCAGCAGCCCGGACAGGGGGGTCGATGAGCAGTTCTTC; v_call: TRBV5-1; clone_size: many; j_call: TRBJ2-1; d_call: TRBD1
cdr3_aa: CAISESSGTGELFF; cdr3_nt: TGTGCCATCAGTGAGTCGTCAGGGACGGGGGAGCTGTTTTTT; v_call: TRBV10-3; clone_size: -; j_call: TRBJ2-2; d_call: -
cdr3_aa: CASTVTSGSYNEQFF; cdr3_nt: TGCGCCAGCACCGTGACTAGCGGGAGTTACAATGAGCAGTTCTTC; v_call: TRBV5-1; clone_size: -; j_call: TRBJ2-1; d_call: TRBD2
cdr3_aa: CASSYSDGLSYEQYF; cdr3_nt: TGTGCCAGCAGTTACTCTGACGGACTATCCTACGAGCAGTACTTC; v_call: TRBV6-7; clone_size: -; j_call: TRBJ2-7; d_call: -
cdr3_aa: CASQRGEYTVTQYF; cdr3_nt: TGTGCCAGCCAAAGGGGGGAGTACACAGTTACGCAGTATTTT; v_call: TRBV11-2; clone_size: -; j_call: TRBJ2-3; d_call: -
cdr3_aa: CASSLKTSGYNEQFF; cdr3_nt: TGCGCCAGCAGCTTGAAGACTAGCGGATACAATGAGCAGTTCTTC; v_call: TRBV5-1; clone_size: few; j_call: TRBJ2-1; d_call: TRBD2
cdr3_aa: CASSVDRAGMNTEAFF; cdr3_nt: TGTGCCAGCAGTGTGGACAGGGCCGGTATGAACACTGAAGCTTTCTTT; v_call: TRBV12-3/TRBV12-4; clone_size: -; j_call: TRBJ1-1; d_call: TRBD1
cdr3_aa: CVGGGQVSDTQYF; cdr3_nt: TGTGTTGGAGGGGGACAGGTGTCAGATACGCAGTATTTT; v_call: TRBV10-3; clone_size: -; j_call: TRBJ2-3; d_call: TRBD1
cdr3_aa: CASSAMSGYNEQFF; cdr3_nt: TGTGCCAGCAGTGCCATGAGCGGCTACAATGAGCAGTTCTTC; v_call: TRBV6-4; clone_size: many; j_call: TRBJ2-1; d_call: -
cdr3_aa: CASSSSGQGNEQLF; cdr3_nt: TGTGCCAGCAGTTCGTCGGGACAGGGTAATGAGCAGTTATTC; v_call: TRBV12-3/TRBV12-4; clone_size: -; j_call: TRBJ2-1; d_call: TRBD1
cdr3_aa: CASSLDRAGNIRYF; cdr3_nt: TGTGCCAGCAGCTTGGACAGGGCAGGGAACATTCGGTACTTC; v_call: TRBV7-9; clone_size: -; j_call: TRBJ2-4; d_call: TRBD1
cdr3_aa: CTSSSQLNTEAFF; cdr3_nt: TGTACCAGCAGCTCACAGTTGAACACTGAAGCTTTCTTT; v_call: TRBV11-1; clone_size: -; j_call: TRBJ1-1; d_call: -
cdr3_aa: CASSAGLADRFF; cdr3_nt: TGTGCCAGCAGTGCTGGACTCGCCGATCGGTTCTTC; v_call: TRBV12-3/TRBV12-4; clone_size: many; j_call: TRBJ2-1; d_call: -
cdr3_aa: CASSLGAAGLHNEQFF; cdr3_nt: TGCGCCAGCAGCTTGGGAGCAGCGGGACTACACAATGAGCAGTTCTTC; v_call: TRBV5-1; clone_size: few; j_call: TRBJ2-1; d_call: TRBD2
cdr3_aa: CASSYRLAGSHEQYF; cdr3_nt: TGTGCCAGCAGTTACCGACTAGCGGGCTCCCACGAGCAGTACTTC; v_call: TRBV6-2/TRBV6-3; clone_size: -; j_call: TRBJ2-7; d_call: TRBD2
cdr3_aa: CASSLGGNPGNTIYF; cdr3_nt: TGCGCCAGCAGCTTGGGCGGTAACCCTGGAAACACCATATATTTT; v_call: TRBV5-1; clone_size: -; j_call: TRBJ1-3; d_call: -
cdr3_aa: CASSLAQGDQPQHF; cdr3_nt: TGCGCCAGCAGCTTGGCCCAGGGGGATCAGCCCCAGCATTTT; v_call: TRBV5-1; clone_size: -; j_call: TRBJ1-5; d_call: TRBD1
cdr3_aa: CASSPVFGGGPLADTQYF; cdr3_nt: TGTGCCAGCAGCCCCGTTTTTGGGGGAGGGCCATTGGCAGATACGCAGTATTTT; v_call: TRBV7-8; clone_size: few; j_call: TRBJ2-3; d_call: TRBD2
cdr3_aa: CASTDTGNNEQFF; cdr3_nt: TGTGCCAGCACGGACACAGGGAATAATGAGCAGTTCTTC; v_call: TRBV5-6; clone_size: -; j_call: TRBJ2-1; d_call: -
cdr3_aa: CASSGSLGIYDSPLHF; cdr3_nt: TGTGCCAGCAGTGGAAGCCTAGGGATATACGATTCACCCCTCCACTTT; v_call: TRBV28; clone_size: few; j_call: TRBJ1-6; d_call: -
cdr3_aa: CVSSVTSGTYEQYF; cdr3_nt: TGTGTCAGCAGCGTCACTAGCGGAACCTACGAGCAGTACTTC; v_call: TRBV11-2; clone_size: -; j_call: TRBJ2-7; d_call: TRBD2
cdr3_aa: CASSSGGLGNQPQHF; cdr3_nt: TGTGCCAGCAGCTCGGGGGGTTTGGGCAATCAGCCCCAGCATTTT; v_call: TRBV28; clone_size: few; j_call: TRBJ1-5; d_call: -
cdr3_aa: CASSLVGAGAFF; cdr3_nt: TGTGCCAGCAGCTTGGTTGGGGCAGGAGCTTTCTTT; v_call: TRBV5-4; clone_size: -; j_call: TRBJ1-1; d_call: -
cdr3_aa: CTSNHSSGTGVGNNQPQHF; cdr3_nt: TGCACCAGCAACCATTCTTCCGGGACAGGGGTGGGTAACAATCAGCCCCAGCATTTT; v_call: TRBV4-1; clone_size: -; j_call: TRBJ1-5; d_call: TRBD1
cdr3_aa: CARSSPRLAGAAGELFF; cdr3_nt: TGTGCCCGCAGCTCCCCCAGGCTAGCGGGAGCCGCCGGGGAGCTGTTTTTT; v_call: TRBV11-2; clone_size: -; j_call: TRBJ2-2; d_call: TRBD2
cdr3_aa: CASSSDRGLSYEQYF; cdr3_nt: TGTGCCAGCAGCTCCGACAGGGGCCTCTCCTACGAGCAGTACTTC; v_call: TRBV7-9; clone_size: few; j_call: TRBJ2-7; d_call: TRBD1
cdr3_aa: CASSLDWEQFF; cdr3_nt: TGTGCCAGCAGCTTAGATTGGGAGCAGTTCTTC; v_call: TRBV7-9; clone_size: few; j_call: TRBJ2-1; d_call: -
cdr3_aa: CASSSIQGYQPQHF; cdr3_nt: TGTGCCAGCAGTTCCATACAGGGATATCAGCCCCAGCATTTT; v_call: TRBV6-5; clone_size: few; j_call: TRBJ1-5; d_call: -
cdr3_aa: CASSRRARLGDTQYF; cdr3_nt: TGTGCCAGCTCCCGAAGAGCGCGGCTGGGAGATACGCAGTATTTT; v_call: TRBV25-1; clone_size: -; j_call: TRBJ2-3; d_call: -
cdr3_aa: CSAGQGRSRREQYF; cdr3_nt: TGCAGCGCTGGGCAGGGGAGATCAAGGCGCGAGCAGTACTTC; v_call: TRBV29-1; clone_size: -; j_call: TRBJ2-7; d_call: -
cdr3_aa: CAISKSIWALGPF; cdr3_nt: TGTGCCATCAGCAAATCGATATGGGCTCTAGGCCCTTTT; v_call: TRBV21-1; clone_size: once; j_call: TRBJ1-4; d_call: -
cdr3_aa: CASIEDLAKNTQYF; cdr3_nt: TGTGCCAGTATTGAAGATTTAGCCAAAAACACTCAGTACTTC; v_call: TRBV12-3/TRBV12-4; clone_size: -; j_call: TRBJ2-4; d_call: -
cdr3_aa: CASSGQGREEAFF; cdr3_nt: TGTGCCAGCAGTGGACAGGGGCGGGAAGAAGCTTTCTTT; v_call: TRBV28; clone_size: many; j_call: TRBJ1-1; d_call: TRBD1
cdr3_aa: CASSSSSVLSYNERFF; cdr3_nt: TGTGCCAGCAGCTCCTCCTCCGTCCTCTCCTACAATGAGCGCTTCTTC; v_call: TRBV11-1; clone_size: -; j_call: TRBJ2-1; d_call: -
cdr3_aa: CASGQDANAEALF; cdr3_nt: TGTGCCAGCGGCCAAGATGCCAACGCTGAAGCTCTCTTT; v_call: TRBV4-2; clone_size: -; j_call: TRBJ1-1; d_call: -
cdr3_aa: CASSFRTGTYEQYF; cdr3_nt: TGTGCCAGCAGCTTCCGGACAGGGACCTACGAGCAGTACTTC; v_call: TRBV7-9; clone_size: -; j_call: TRBJ2-7; d_call: TRBD1
cdr3_aa: CATSGSSSSYNEQFF; cdr3_nt: TGTGCCACTAGCGGCTCTAGCTCATCCTACAATGAGCAGTTCTTC; v_call: TRBV11-1; clone_size: -; j_call: TRBJ2-1; d_call: TRBD2
cdr3_aa: CASNYGGRGHTYVQYF; cdr3_nt: TGTGCCAGCAATTACGGAGGCAGGGGACATACCTACGTGCAGTACTTC; v_call: TRBV6-5; clone_size: -; j_call: TRBJ2-7; d_call: -
cdr3_aa: CASTLSSGNTEAFF; cdr3_nt: TGCGCCAGCACCTTGAGCTCGGGGAACACTGAAGCTTTCTTT; v_call: TRBV5-1; clone_size: -; j_call: TRBJ1-1; d_call: -
cdr3_aa: CASLPPGDTGELFF; cdr3_nt: TGTGCCAGCCTGCCCCCCGGGGACACCGGGGAGCTGTTTTTT; v_call: TRBV28; clone_size: few; j_call: TRBJ2-2; d_call: -
cdr3_aa: CASSLPGGSEKTNVQYF; cdr3_nt: TGTGCCAGCAGCTTACCTGGAGGGAGCGAAAAAACTAATGTGCAGTACTTC; v_call: TRBV7-9; clone_size: -; j_call: TRBJ2-7; d_call: -
cdr3_aa: CGSSPILGGTGANVLTF; cdr3_nt: TGTGGCAGCAGCCCCATATTGGGGGGTACTGGGGCCAACGTCCTGACTTTC; v_call: TRBV14; clone_size: -; j_call: TRBJ2-6; d_call: -
cdr3_aa: CAGSEAWNRGNHEQYF; cdr3_nt: TGTGCCGGCAGTGAAGCCTGGAACAGGGGGAATCACGAGCAGTACTTC; v_call: TRBV6-1; clone_size: -; j_call: TRBJ2-7; d_call: TRBD1
cdr3_aa: CANSLSVGSGRMKTQYF; cdr3_nt: TGTGCCAATAGTCTATCCGTAGGCAGCGGGAGGATGAAGACCCAGTACTTC; v_call: TRBV28; clone_size: once; j_call: TRBJ2-5; d_call: TRBD2
cdr3_aa: CASSRTSGKASGELFF; cdr3_nt: TGTGCCAGCAGCCGGACTAGCGGGAAAGCGAGCGGGGAGCTGTTTTTT; v_call: TRBV14; clone_size: once; j_call: TRBJ2-2; d_call: TRBD2